This is a list of T cell receptor beta chains from one sample in a study of blood T cell repertoires in COVID-19. The protocol was immunoSEQ multiplex PCR, while the TCRdb copy is restricted to in-frame clones and leaves out a portion. The sample carries about 180,000 clones, roughly 87% recorded once. Sequencing was carried out using peripheral blood. All receptors derive from a woman aged 45-65 years with acute or convalescent COVID-19. The CDR3 runs from the conserved cysteine through the conserved F or W. The order of the fields is CDR3 protein, CDR3 DNA, D gene, J gene, V gene. D genes are given only for firm matches.

CDR3 protein: CASSGGQLNTEAFF; CDR3 DNA: TGTGCCAGTAGTGGGGGACAGTTGAACACTGAAGCTTTCTTT; D gene: TRBD1; J gene: TRBJ1-1; V gene: TRBV19
CDR3 protein: CSVGRGSVEGYTF; CDR3 DNA: TGCAGCGTTGGGAGGGGATCAGTAGAGGGCTACACCTTC; D gene: NA; J gene: TRBJ1-2; V gene: TRBV29-1
CDR3 protein: CASSSTTAGTQYF; CDR3 DNA: TGTGCCAGCAGCTCAACAACAGCAGGCACGCAGTATTTT; D gene: NA; J gene: TRBJ2-3; V gene: TRBV7-9
CDR3 protein: CASSPLAGVNTQYF; CDR3 DNA: TGTGCCAGCAGCCCCCTAGCGGGAGTTAATACGCAGTATTTT; D gene: TRBD2; J gene: TRBJ2-3; V gene: TRBV5-6
CDR3 protein: CASSSGQGENTEAFF; CDR3 DNA: TGTGCCAGCAGCTCGGGACAGGGGGAAAACACTGAAGCTTTCTTT; D gene: TRBD1; J gene: TRBJ1-1; V gene: TRBV11-3
CDR3 protein: CASGPGQGVTEAFF; CDR3 DNA: TGTGCCAGTGGGCCTGGGCAGGGCGTCACTGAAGCTTTCTTT; D gene: NA; J gene: TRBJ1-1; V gene: TRBV27
CDR3 protein: CASSEVYGGHGNTIYF; CDR3 DNA: TGTGCCAGCAGTGAAGTGTACGGAGGCCATGGAAACACCATATATTTT; D gene: NA; J gene: TRBJ1-3; V gene: TRBV6-1
CDR3 protein: CASSYEGLNTGELFF; CDR3 DNA: TGTGCCAGCAGTTACGAGGGATTAAACACCGGGGAGCTGTTTTTT; D gene: NA; J gene: TRBJ2-2; V gene: TRBV6-5
CDR3 protein: CASSWDTTYEQYF; CDR3 DNA: TGTGCCAGCAGCTGGGACACCACCTACGAGCAGTACTTC; D gene: NA; J gene: TRBJ2-7; V gene: TRBV7-9
CDR3 protein: CASSLVRDNYGYTF; CDR3 DNA: TGTGCCAGCAGCTTAGTCAGGGATAACTATGGCTACACCTTC; D gene: NA; J gene: TRBJ1-2; V gene: TRBV7-2